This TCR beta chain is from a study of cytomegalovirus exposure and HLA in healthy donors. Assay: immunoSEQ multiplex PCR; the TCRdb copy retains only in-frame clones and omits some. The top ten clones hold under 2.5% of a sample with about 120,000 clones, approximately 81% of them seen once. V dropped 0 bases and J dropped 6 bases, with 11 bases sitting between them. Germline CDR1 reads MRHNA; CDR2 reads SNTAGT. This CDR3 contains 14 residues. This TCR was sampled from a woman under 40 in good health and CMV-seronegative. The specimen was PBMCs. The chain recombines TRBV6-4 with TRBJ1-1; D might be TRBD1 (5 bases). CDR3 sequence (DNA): TGTGCCAGCAGTGACTCATGGGGCAGCGCTGAAGCTTTCTTT. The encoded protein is CASSDSWGSAEAFF.